A single sample is the source of the 3 T cell receptor beta chains below, sequenced in a study of B cell selection in AIRE deficiency. The sorted conventional CD4 T cells were gated as CD4+CD127+. The protocol was immunoSEQ multiplex PCR, while the TCRdb copy is restricted to in-frame clones and leaves out a portion. The profile covers about 23,000 clones, with 95% to 98% appearing a single time and 0.17% taken by the ten largest. The source material was conventional CD4+ T cells sorted from PBMCs. The source is a human donor with AIRE deficiency.

The chain couples TRBV11-3 to TRBJ1-3, with TRBD1 as a possible D gene (5 bases). Trimming cost V 0 bases and J 0 bases, with 12 bases left between them. Germline assignment: CDR1 SGHNT and CDR2 YENEEA. CDR3 length equals 17 residues. For the CDR3, the DNA is TGTGCCAGCAGCTTAGAGGTCGGGACCAGCTCTGGAAACACCATATATTTT. Protein: CASSLEVGTSSGNTIYF.

This chain uses TRBV7-9 with TRBJ2-5, with D perhaps matching TRBD2 (5 bases). This CDR3 region has 13 residues. Germline V gene lookup returns CDR1 SEHNR and CDR2 FQNEAQ (reference sequence). Trimming pared 10 bases from V and 6 bases from J, leaving 18 bases between. The CDR3 nucleotides read TGTGCCACCACCCGGGGATCTAGAAAGACCCAGTACTTC. It specifies CATTRGSRKTQYF.

The gene calls are TRBV30 and TRBJ2-1; tentatively, D is TRBD1 (6 bases). The V end lost 5 bases, the J end lost 0 bases, and 11 bases lay between the germline ends. The CDR3 has 14 amino acids. Germline assignment: CDR1 GTSNPN and CDR2 SVGIG (reference sequence). The CDR3 sequence: CAWGTGSSYNEQFF. The CDR3 DNA sequence: TGTGCCTGGGGAACAGGGAGCTCCTACAATGAGCAGTTCTTC.